Here is one TCR beta chain with its context. Using immunoSEQ multiplex PCR, the repertoire was profiled, and TCRdb retains in-frame clones only, with some absent. This repertoire shows 180,000 or so clones, approximately 87% found once; its top ten account for nearly 4.5%. This record comes from a study of blood T cell repertoires in COVID-19. Between the trimmed V and J ends, which lost 4 bases and 7 bases, there was a span of 14 bases. The CDR3 consists of 15 residues. CDR1 is WNHNN, CDR2 SYGVQD, per germline (reference sequence). Sequenced: PBMCs or T cells enriched from blood (not recorded which). The chain has TRBV10-1 and TRBJ1-6, with D unclear. The TCR sequence derives from a woman aged 50 to 60 who had recovered from COVID-19. This CDR3 is CASSAVPTVNSPLHF. The CDR3 DNA reads TGCGCCAGCAGTGCAGTCCCGACTGTGAATTCACCCCTCCACTTT.